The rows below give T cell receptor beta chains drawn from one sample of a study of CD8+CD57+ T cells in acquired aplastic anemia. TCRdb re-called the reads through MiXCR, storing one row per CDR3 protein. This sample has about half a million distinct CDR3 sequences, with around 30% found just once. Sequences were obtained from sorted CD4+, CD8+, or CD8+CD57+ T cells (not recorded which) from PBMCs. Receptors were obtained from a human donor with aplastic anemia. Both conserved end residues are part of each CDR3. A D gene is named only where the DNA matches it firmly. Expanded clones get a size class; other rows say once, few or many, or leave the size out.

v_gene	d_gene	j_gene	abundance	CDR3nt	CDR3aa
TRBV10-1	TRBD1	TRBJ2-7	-	TGCGCCAGCAGTGAAACAGGGGGGCCCTACGAGCAGTACTTC	CASSETGGPYEQYF
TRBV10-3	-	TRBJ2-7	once	TGTGCCATTCATGAGGGCCGGGACAACTACGAGCAGTACTTC	CAIHEGRDNYEQYF
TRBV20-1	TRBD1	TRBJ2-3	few	TGCAGTGCTAGGGGGGACAGGGGGCTGAGCACAGATACGCAGTATTTT	CSARGDRGLSTDTQYF
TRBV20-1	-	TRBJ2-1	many	TGCAGTGCTAGGACGCCTGGGCGCAATGAGCAGTTCTTC	CSARTPGRNEQFF
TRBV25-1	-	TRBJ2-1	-	TGTGCCAGCAGAGGGTTAGCGTACAATGAGCAGTTCTTC	CASRGLAYNEQFF
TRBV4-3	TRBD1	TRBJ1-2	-	TGCGCCAGCAGCCGTCCGGGACAGGGGGGTGGCTACACCTTC	CASSRPGQGGGYTF
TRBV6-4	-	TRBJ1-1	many	TGTGCCAGCAGGGTCACCGGGGGCACTGAAGCTTTCTTT	CASRVTGGTEAFF
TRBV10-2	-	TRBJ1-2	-	TGCGCCAGCAGTGAGTCTCTGGACTATGGCTACACCTTC	CASSESLDYGYTF
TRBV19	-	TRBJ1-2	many	TGTGCCAGTAGGTGGACAGAAGTAGATGGCTACACCTTC	CASRWTEVDGYTF
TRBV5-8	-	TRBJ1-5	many	TGTGCCAGCAACTCCGCCGGGACAAAAGATCAGCCCCAGCATTTT	CASNSAGTKDQPQHF
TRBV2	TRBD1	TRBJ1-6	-	TGTGCCAGCAGTGCGGGACAGGGTACTTCACCCCTCCACTTT	CASSAGQGTSPLHF
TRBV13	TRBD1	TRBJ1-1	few	TGTGCCAGCGACAGGGTAAGAACTGAAGCTTTCTTT	CASDRVRTEAFF
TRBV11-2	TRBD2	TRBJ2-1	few	TGTGCCAGCAGCGGCTTCTCGGGGGGGTACAATGAGCAGTTCTTC	CASSGFSGGYNEQFF
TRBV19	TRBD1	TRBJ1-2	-	TGTGCCTGGACCCGATGGACAGGGGAAAACTATGGCTACACCTTC	CAWTRWTGENYGYTF
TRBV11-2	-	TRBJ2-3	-	TGTGCCAGCAGCATTCGCACAGATACGCAGTATTTT	CASSIRTDTQYF
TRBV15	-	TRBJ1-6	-	TGTGCCACCAGCCTGGGGAATTCACCCCTCCACTTT	CATSLGNSPLHF
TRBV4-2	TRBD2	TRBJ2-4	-	TGTGCCAGCAGCCACCCCTTAACTAGCGGGGGGAGTAAAGCCAAAAACATTCAGTACTTC	CASSHPLTSGGSKAKNIQYF
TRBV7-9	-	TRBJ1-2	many	TGTGCCAGCAGCTTAGGCGCAGACTATGGCTACACCTTC	CASSLGADYGYTF
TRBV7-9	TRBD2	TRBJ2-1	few	TGTGCCAGCACCTGGGGTAGCGGGGGTACCAATGAGCAGTTCTTC	CASTWGSGGTNEQFF
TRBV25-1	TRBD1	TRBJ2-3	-	TGTGCCAGCGCCAAGCGAGGGGGCGGGACAGATACGCAGTATTTT	CASAKRGGGTDTQYF
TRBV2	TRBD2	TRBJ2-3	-	TGTGCCAGCAGCCAAGCACTAGCGGGGAGCACAGATACGCAGTATTTT	CASSQALAGSTDTQYF
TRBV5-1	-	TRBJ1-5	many	TGCGCCAGCAGCCTGTCAGGGTTGGATCAGCCCCAGCATTTT	CASSLSGLDQPQHF
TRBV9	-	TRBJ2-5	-	TGTGCCAGCAGCCTGGAGGCGCGGGTCCACGAGACCCAGTACTTC	CASSLEARVHETQYF
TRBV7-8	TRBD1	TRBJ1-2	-	TGTGCCAGCAGCTCGGACAGGGCCGGCTACACCTTC	CASSSDRAGYTF
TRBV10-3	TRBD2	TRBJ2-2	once	TGTGCCATCAGGGGACTAGCGGGGAACACCGGGGAGCTGTTTTTT	CAIRGLAGNTGELFF
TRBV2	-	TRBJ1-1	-	TGTGCCAGCACTGTCCGGGTCCTGAACACTGAAGCTTTCTTT	CASTVRVLNTEAFF
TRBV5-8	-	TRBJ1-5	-	TGTGCCAGCAGCTTGGTTTTCCGGGCGGGTCAGCCCCAGCATTTT	CASSLVFRAGQPQHF